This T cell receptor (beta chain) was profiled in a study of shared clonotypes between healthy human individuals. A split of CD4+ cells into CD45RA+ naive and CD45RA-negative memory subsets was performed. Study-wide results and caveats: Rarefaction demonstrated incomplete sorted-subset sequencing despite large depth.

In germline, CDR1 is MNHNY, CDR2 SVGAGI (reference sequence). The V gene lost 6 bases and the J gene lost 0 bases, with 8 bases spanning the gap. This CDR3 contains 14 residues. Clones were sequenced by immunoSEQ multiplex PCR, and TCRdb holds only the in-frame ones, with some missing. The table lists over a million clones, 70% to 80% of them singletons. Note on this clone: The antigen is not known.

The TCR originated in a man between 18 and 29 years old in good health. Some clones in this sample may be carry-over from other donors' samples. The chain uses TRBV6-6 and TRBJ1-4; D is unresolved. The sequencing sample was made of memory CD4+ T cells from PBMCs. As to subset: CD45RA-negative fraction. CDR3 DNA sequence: TGTGCCAGCAGGGAGGACCCAACTAATGAAAAACTGTTTTTT. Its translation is CASREDPTNEKLFF.